Each of the 18 T cell receptor beta chains below was sequenced from the same sample in a study of T-cell memory formation after mild COVID-19. TCRdb ran MiXCR on the 5' RACE reads and lists one entry per CDR3 protein. The sample consists of about 420,000 distinct CDR3 sequences, about 25% of them appearing once. Sample: PBMCs or a T cell subset sorted from them (not recorded which). These receptors all come from an adult woman who had mild COVID-19 (a few samples of this study predate the infection). Cell type and time point are not known.

The chain links TRBV5-4 to TRBJ1-1; D unclear. Trimming left V 4 bases short and J 1 base short, with 11 bases between. The length of the CDR3 is 14 residues. Germline lookup yields CDR1 SGHNT and CDR2 YYREEE (reference sequence). The CDR3 DNA reads TGTGCCAGCAGCCCTCCGGGGTGGAACACTGAAGCTTTCTTT. Protein sequence: CASSPPGWNTEAFF.

This clonotype was observed a few times. The V call is TRBV12-3 or TRBV12-4, the J call TRBJ1-6; no definite D call. The germline V and J ends were trimmed by 2 bases and 7 bases, with 6 bases remaining between them. This CDR3 has 13 residues. The CDR3 DNA reads TGTGCCAGCAGTTTAACCTCGAATTCACCCCTCCACTTT. This sequence encodes CASSLTSNSPLHF.

The sample holds a few counts of this clonotype. This rearrangement joins TRBV6-2 or TRBV6-3 to TRBJ2-7; TRBD1 matches 11 bases. Per germline, CDR1 MNHEY and CDR2 SVGEGT. The CDR3 runs to 14 residues. The V and J ends lost 7 bases and 7 bases, in that order; junction bases with no gene match: 9. This chain's CDR3 is CASTSTGTGGEQYF. The CDR3 DNA is TGTGCCAGCACCTCAACCGGGACAGGGGGAGAGCAGTACTTC.

CDR3 protein: CASSAGAPATDTQYF. The CDR3, as DNA: TGTGCCAGCAGTGCCGGGGCCCCTGCAACAGATACGCAGTATTTT. J is TRBJ2-3 and V is TRBV12-3 or TRBV12-4; possibly TRBD1 or TRBD2 for D (5 bases each). The CDR3 loop spans 15 amino acids. Trimming took off 5 bases at V and 3 bases at J, with 15 bases between the two ends.

This clonotype has more than one count but fewer than ten. The chain is built from TRBV7-9 and TRBJ2-2; D is ambiguous. Per the germline V gene, CDR1 is SEHNR and CDR2 is FQNEAQ (reference sequence). V gave up 5 bases and J gave up 6 bases, with 13 bases separating them. The CDR3 is 14 residues long. CDR3 region: CASSATGSSGELFF. Here the CDR3 DNA reads TGTGCCAGCAGCGCGACGGGTAGCTCCGGGGAGCTGTTTTTT.

This clonotype was counted between two and nine times. The rearrangement links TRBV12-3 or TRBV12-4 to TRBJ2-7, with unresolved D. Trimming shortened V by 5 bases and J by 2 bases, and 16 bases separated the two germline ends. This CDR3 has 15 amino acids. CDR3 bases: TGTGCCAGCAGTCCCCCCGGCGGAGATACCTACGAGCAGTACTTC. Amino acid sequence: CASSPPGGDTYEQYF.

The V and J genes are TRBV18 and TRBJ2-1; TRBD1 matches at 9 bases. The CDR3 runs to 15 residues. V dropped 5 bases and J dropped 9; count of bases not matched to a gene: 11. Germline CDR1 reads KGHSH; CDR2 reads LQKENI. The CDR3 region is CASSFRDRVNGEQFF. In DNA form, the CDR3 reads TGTGCCAGCTCATTCCGGGACAGGGTTAACGGTGAGCAGTTCTTC.

The chain recombines TRBV28 with TRBJ2-7; no clear D. This CDR3 contains 14 residues. The germline V gene encodes CDR1 MDHEN and CDR2 SYDVKM. Trimming stripped 3 bases from V and 2 bases from J, with 11 bases between. CDR3 DNA sequence: TGTGCCAGCAGTTTGACAAGCGCCGCCTACGAGCAGTACTTC. This sequence encodes CASSLTSAAYEQYF.

CDR3 bases: TGCGCCAGCAGCCAGAGACGACTAGAGCCTAGCACAGATACGCAGTATTTT. Translated, it gives CASSQRRLEPSTDTQYF. The chain couples TRBV4-1 to TRBJ2-3; possibly TRBD2 for D (6 bases). The CDR3 contains 17 residues. Germline loops: CDR1 MGHRA, CDR2 YSYEKL. Trimming took off 3 bases at V and 0 bases at J, with 16 bases between the two ends.

The J gene is TRBJ1-3, the V gene TRBV2; D remains ambiguous. Trimming cost V 5 bases and J 4 bases, with 12 bases left between them. Germline assignment: CDR1 SNHLY and CDR2 FYNNEI. This CDR3 is built from 14 residues. CDR3: CASSIADAGNTIYF. CDR3 coding DNA: TGTGCCAGCAGTATTGCAGACGCGGGAAACACCATATATTTT.

This clonotype showed up just a few times. The rearrangement links TRBV5-1 to TRBJ2-3, with 9 bases aligning to TRBD2. Germline-derived CDR1 and CDR2 are SGHRS and YFSETQ. The CDR3 runs to 18 residues. Unmatched junction bases numbered 10, after V lost 0 bases and J lost 2 bases. The CDR3 nucleotides are TGCGCCAGCAGCTTGGTTGCTAGCGGGGCCGCCGCCACAGATACGCAGTATTTT. Residues: CASSLVASGAAATDTQYF.

This clonotype was seen more than once but under ten times. This sequence joins TRBV11-2 and TRBJ2-7, with 7 bases lining up with TRBD1. Trimming removed 6 bases from V and 2 bases from J; junction bases left unmatched: 10. Germline-derived CDR1 and CDR2 are SGHAT and FQNNGV. The CDR3 is made up of 15 amino acids. Here the CDR3 DNA reads TGTGCCAGCAGGAAGGCCTCCGGGACAGCCTACGAGCAGTACTTC. Amino acids: CASRKASGTAYEQYF. The full variable domain, in which reference TRBV11-2 and TRBJ2-7 provide the parts outside the CDR3, is EAGVAQSPRYKIIEKRQSVAFWCNPISGHATLYWYQQILGQGPKLLIQFQNNGVVDDSQLPKDRFSAERLKGVDSTLKIQPAKLEDSAVYLCASRKASGTAYEQYFGPGTRLTVT.

This clonotype has more than one count but fewer than ten. The rearrangement links TRBV20-1 to TRBJ1-2; 7 bases are shared with TRBD1. The V and J ends lost 6 bases and 3 bases, in that order; junction bases with no gene match: 1. Germline V gene sequence: CDR1 DFQATT, CDR2 SNEGSKA (reference sequence). The CDR3 has 11 amino acids. CDR3 residues: CSAQGDYGYTF. The CDR3 region has the DNA TGCAGTGCCCAGGGGGACTATGGCTACACCTTC.

This clonotype was counted between two and nine times. The V gene is TRBV7-8, the J gene TRBJ2-7; tentatively, D is TRBD2 (5 bases). The CDR3 extends over 13 amino acids. Germline CDR1 and CDR2: SGHVS and FQNEAQ. V lost 6 bases and J lost 2, with 11 bases in between. CDR3 residues: CASRTGSAYEQYF. The CDR3 nucleotides read TGTGCCAGCAGGACGGGTAGCGCCTACGAGCAGTACTTC.

DNA for the CDR3: TGTGCCAGCAGCTTAAGGGTTTCGGTCGGTACCAACACCATATATTTT. It specifies CASSLRVSVGTNTIYF. This chain connects TRBV7-3 to TRBJ1-3; the D is unclear. In germline, CDR1 is SGHTA, CDR2 FQGTGA. The CDR3 runs 16 residues. Trimming removed 1 base from V and 7 bases from J, with 17 bases in between.

This clonotype was counted only a few times. The chain has TRBV5-6 and TRBJ2-5; D might be TRBD2 (6 bases). Germline CDR1 SGHDT, CDR2 YYEEEE. The CDR3 spans 14 residues. Between the trimmed V and J ends, which lost 4 bases and 1 base, there was a span of 11 bases. CDR3 coding DNA: TGTGCCAGCAGCCTGGGACTGATCCAAGAGACCCAGTACTTC. Amino acids: CASSLGLIQETQYF.

This clonotype was observed a few times. V and J are TRBV3-1 and TRBJ2-5; D tentatively fits TRBD1 or TRBD2 (5 bases each). The V gene's germline CDR1 is LGHDT and CDR2 YNNKEL (reference sequence). This CDR3 spans 16 amino acids. Trimming took off 5 bases at V and 1 base at J, with 17 bases between the two ends. The CDR3, as DNA: TGTGCCAGCAGCGCGCGTTTAGGGGACCTCCAAGAGACCCAGTACTTC. This translates into CASSARLGDLQETQYF.

CDR3 loop: CATVGAQGQPQHF. CDR3 nucleotides: TGTGCCACCGTAGGGGCGCAGGGTCAGCCCCAGCATTTT. The chain uses TRBV15 and TRBJ1-5; D might be TRBD1 (5 bases). Germline V gene sequence: CDR1 LNHNV, CDR2 YYDKDF (reference sequence). V lost 8 bases, J lost 6 bases, and 14 bases lay in between. The CDR3 runs to 13 residues.